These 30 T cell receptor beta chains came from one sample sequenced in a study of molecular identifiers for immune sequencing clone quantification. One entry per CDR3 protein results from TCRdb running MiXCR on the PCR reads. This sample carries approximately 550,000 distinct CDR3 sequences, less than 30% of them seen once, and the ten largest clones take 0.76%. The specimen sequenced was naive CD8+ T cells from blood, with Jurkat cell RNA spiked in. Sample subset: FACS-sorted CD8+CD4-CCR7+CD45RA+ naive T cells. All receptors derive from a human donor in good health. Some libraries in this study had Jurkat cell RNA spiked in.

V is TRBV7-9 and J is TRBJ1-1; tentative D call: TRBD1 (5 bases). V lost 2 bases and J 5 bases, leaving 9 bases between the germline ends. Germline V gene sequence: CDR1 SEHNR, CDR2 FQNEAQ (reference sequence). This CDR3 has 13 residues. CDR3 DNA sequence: TGTGCCAGCAGCTTACCATGGGGGACTGAAGCTTTCTTT. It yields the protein CASSLPWGTEAFF.

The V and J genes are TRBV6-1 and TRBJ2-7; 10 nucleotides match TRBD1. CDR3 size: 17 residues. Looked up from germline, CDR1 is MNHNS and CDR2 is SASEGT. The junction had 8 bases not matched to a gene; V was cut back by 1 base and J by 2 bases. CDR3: CASSEGFPGQGTYEQYF. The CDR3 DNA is TGTGCCAGCAGTGAAGGGTTTCCGGGACAGGGGACCTACGAGCAGTACTTC.

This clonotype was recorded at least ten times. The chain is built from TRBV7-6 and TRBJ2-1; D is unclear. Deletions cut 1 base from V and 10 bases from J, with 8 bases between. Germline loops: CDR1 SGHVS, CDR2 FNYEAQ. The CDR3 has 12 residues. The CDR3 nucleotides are TGTGCCAGCAGCTTAGGAGGTGGAGAGCAGTTCTTC. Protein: CASSLGGGEQFF.

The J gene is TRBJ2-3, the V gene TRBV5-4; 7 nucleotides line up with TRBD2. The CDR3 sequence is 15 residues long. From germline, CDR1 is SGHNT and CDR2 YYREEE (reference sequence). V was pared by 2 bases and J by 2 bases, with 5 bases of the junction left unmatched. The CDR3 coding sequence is TGTGCCAGCAGCTTTCTAGCGGATTACACAGATACGCAGTATTTT. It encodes CASSFLADYTDTQYF.

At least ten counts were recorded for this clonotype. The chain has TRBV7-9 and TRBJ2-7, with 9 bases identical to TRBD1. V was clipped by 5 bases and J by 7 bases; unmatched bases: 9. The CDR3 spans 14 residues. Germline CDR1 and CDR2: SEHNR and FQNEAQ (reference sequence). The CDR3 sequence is CASSTGQGYGEQYF. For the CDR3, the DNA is TGTGCCAGCAGCACGGGACAGGGCTATGGAGAGCAGTACTTC. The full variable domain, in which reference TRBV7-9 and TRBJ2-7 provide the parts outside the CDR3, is DTGVSQNPRHKITKRGQNVTFRCDPISEHNRLYWYRQTLGQGPEFLTYFQNEAQLEKSRLLSDRFSAERPKGSFSTLEIQRTEQGDSAMYLCASSTGQGYGEQYFGPGTRLTVT.

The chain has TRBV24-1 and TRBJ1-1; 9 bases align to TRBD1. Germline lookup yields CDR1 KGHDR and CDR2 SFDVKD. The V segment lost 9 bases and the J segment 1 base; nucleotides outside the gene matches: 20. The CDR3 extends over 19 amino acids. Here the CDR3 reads CATPPPATGGMLENTEAFF. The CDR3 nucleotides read TGTGCCACCCCACCCCCAGCGACAGGGGGGATGTTGGAGAACACTGAAGCTTTCTTT.

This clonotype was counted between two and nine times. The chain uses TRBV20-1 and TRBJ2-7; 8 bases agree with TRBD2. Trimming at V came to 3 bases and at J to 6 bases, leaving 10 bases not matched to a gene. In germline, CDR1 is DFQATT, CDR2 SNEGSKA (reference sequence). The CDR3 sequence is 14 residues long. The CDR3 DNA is TGCAGTGCTAGTGCCCAGACTAGCGAAATCGAGCAGTACTTC. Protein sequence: CSASAQTSEIEQYF.

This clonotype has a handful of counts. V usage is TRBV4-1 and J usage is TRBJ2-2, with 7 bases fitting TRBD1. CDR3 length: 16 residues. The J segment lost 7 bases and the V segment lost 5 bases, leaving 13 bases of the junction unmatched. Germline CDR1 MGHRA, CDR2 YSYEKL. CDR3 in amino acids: CASSATATGHGGELFF. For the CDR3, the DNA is TGCGCCAGCAGCGCAACCGCGACAGGGCACGGCGGGGAGCTGTTTTTT.

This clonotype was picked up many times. CDR3 nucleotides: TGTGCCAGCAGTTTTCAGGGGCGCACTGAAGCTTTCTTT. This gives the protein CASSFQGRTEAFF. The chain joins TRBV12-3 or TRBV12-4 to TRBJ1-1; D possibly corresponds to TRBD1 (6 bases). The V and J ends lost 3 bases and 4 bases respectively, with 9 bases between them. CDR3 length: 13 amino acids.

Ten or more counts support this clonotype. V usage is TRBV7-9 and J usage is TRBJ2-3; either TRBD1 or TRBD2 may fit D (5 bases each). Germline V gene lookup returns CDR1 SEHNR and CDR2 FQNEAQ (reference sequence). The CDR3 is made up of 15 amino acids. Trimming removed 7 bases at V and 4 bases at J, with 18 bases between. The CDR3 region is CASTTLGENSDTQYF. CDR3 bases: TGTGCCAGCACAACCCTGGGGGAGAATTCAGATACGCAGTATTTT. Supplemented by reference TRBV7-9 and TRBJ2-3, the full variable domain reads DTGVSQNPRHKITKRGQNVTFRCDPISEHNRLYWYRQTLGQGPEFLTYFQNEAQLEKSRLLSDRFSAERPKGSFSTLEIQRTEQGDSAMYLCASTTLGENSDTQYFGPGTRLTVL.

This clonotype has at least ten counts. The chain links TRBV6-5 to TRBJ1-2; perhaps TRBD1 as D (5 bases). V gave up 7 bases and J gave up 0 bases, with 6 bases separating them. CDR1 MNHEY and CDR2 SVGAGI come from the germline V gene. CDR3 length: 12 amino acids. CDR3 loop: CASTTANYGYTF. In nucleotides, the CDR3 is TGTGCCAGCACGACAGCTAACTATGGCTACACCTTC.

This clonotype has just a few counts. The CDR3 reads CASSLGQALTYEQYF. The CDR3 DNA follows: TGTGCCAGTAGTTTAGGACAGGCGCTTACCTACGAGCAGTACTTC. The rearrangement uses TRBV19 and TRBJ2-7, with 7 positions matching TRBD1. With V trimmed by 5 bases and J by 2 bases, 9 bases remained unmatched. Germline V gene sequence: CDR1 LNHDA, CDR2 SQIVND (reference sequence). The CDR3 length is 15 residues.

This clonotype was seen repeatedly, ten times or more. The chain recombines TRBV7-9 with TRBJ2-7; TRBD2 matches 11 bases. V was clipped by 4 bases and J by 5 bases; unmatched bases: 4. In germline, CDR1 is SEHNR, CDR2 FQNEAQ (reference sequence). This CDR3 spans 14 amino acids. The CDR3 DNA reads TGTGCCAGCAGCTCTACTAGCGGGAGTAACGAGCAGTACTTC. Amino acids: CASSSTSGSNEQYF.

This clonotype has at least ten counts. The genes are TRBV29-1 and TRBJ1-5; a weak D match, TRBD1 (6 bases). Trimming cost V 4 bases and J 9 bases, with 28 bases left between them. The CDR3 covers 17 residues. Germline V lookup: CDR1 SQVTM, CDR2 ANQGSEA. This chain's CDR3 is CSVVMSGGQTGERPQHF. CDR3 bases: TGCAGCGTTGTCATGTCGGGGGGACAAACCGGGGAGCGGCCCCAGCATTTT.

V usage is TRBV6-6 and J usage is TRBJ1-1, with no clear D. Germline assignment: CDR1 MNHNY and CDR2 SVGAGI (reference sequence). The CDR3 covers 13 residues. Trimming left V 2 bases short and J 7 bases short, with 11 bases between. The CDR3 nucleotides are TGTGCCAGCAGTTACAATACGGGAGATGAAGCTTTCTTT. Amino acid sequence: CASSYNTGDEAFF.

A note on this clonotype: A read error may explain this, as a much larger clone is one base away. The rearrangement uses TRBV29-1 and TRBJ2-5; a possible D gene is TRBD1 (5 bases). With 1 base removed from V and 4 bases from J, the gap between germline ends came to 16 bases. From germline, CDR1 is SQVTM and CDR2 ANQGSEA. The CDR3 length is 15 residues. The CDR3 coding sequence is TGCAGCGTTGAAGTTAAGCCAGGGCATGCAGAGACCCAGTACTTC. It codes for CSVEVKPGHAETQYF.

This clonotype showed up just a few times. The CDR3 nucleotides are TGTGCCAGCACCTTCCGGGGGTACCAAGAGACCCAGTACTTC. Amino acid sequence: CASTFRGYQETQYF. The chain recombines TRBV13 with TRBJ2-5; D is perhaps TRBD2 (6 bases). Trimming left V 7 bases short and J 0 bases short, with 12 bases between. The germline V gene has CDR1 PRHDT and CDR2 FYEKMQ (reference sequence). This CDR3 region has 14 residues.

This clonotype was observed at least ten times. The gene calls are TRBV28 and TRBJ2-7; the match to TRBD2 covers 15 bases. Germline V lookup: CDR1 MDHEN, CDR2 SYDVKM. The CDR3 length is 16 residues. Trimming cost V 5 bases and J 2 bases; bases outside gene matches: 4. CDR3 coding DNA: TGTGCCAGCAGTCCGGGACTAGCGGGAGGAACCTACGAGCAGTACTTC. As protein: CASSPGLAGGTYEQYF.

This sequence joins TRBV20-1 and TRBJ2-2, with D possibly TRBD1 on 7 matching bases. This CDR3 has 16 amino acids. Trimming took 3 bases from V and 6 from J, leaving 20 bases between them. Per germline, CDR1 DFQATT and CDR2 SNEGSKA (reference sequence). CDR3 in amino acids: CSARPDRRVFAGELFF. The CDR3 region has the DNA TGCAGTGCTAGGCCGGACAGGAGGGTTTTTGCCGGGGAGCTGTTTTTT.

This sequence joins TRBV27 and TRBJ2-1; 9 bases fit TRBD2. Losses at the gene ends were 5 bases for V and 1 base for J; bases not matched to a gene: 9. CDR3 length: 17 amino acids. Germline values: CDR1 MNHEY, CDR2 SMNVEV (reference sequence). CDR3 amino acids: CASSPRGAGGSYNEQFF. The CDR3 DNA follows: TGTGCCAGCAGTCCCCGAGGAGCGGGGGGATCCTACAATGAGCAGTTCTTC.

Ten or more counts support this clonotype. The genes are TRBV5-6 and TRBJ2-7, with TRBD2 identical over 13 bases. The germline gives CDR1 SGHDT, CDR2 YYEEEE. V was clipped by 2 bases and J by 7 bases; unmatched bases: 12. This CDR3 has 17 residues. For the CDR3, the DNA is TGTGCCAGCAGCTTCGGGACTAGCGGGACGCTAGTTGGAGAGCAGTACTTC. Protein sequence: CASSFGTSGTLVGEQYF.

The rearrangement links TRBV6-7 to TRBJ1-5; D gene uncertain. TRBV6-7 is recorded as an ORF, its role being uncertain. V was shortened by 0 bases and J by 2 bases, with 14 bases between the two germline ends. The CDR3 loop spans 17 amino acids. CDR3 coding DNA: TGTGCCAGCAGTTACTCAGGGTACCAGGTGTGCAATCAGCCCCAGCATTTT. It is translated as CASSYSGYQVCNQPQHF.

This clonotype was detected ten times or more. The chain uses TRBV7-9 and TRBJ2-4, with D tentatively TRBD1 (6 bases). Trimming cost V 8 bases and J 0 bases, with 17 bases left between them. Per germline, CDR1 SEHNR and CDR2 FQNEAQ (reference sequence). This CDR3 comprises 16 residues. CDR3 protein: CASQSPGHLAKNIQYF. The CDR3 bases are TGTGCCAGCCAGAGCCCGGGACACTTAGCCAAAAACATTCAGTACTTC.

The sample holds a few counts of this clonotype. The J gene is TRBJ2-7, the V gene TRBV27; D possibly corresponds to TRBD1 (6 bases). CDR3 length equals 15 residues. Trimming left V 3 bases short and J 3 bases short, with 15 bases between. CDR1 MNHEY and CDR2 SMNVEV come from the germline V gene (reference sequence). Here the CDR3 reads CASSLAAGVFYEQYF. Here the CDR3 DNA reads TGTGCCAGCAGTTTGGCGGCAGGGGTTTTCTACGAGCAGTACTTC.

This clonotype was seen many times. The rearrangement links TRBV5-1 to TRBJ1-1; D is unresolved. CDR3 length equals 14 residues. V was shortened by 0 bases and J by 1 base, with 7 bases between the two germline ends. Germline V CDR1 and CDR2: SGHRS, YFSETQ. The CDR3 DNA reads TGCGCCAGCAGCTTGGAGGTTGAGAACACTGAAGCTTTCTTT. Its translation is CASSLEVENTEAFF.

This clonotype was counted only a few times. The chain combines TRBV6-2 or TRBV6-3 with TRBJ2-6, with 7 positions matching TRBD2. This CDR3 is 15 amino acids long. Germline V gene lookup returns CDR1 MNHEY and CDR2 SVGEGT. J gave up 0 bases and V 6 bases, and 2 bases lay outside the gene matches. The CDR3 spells CASSQRDSGANVLTF. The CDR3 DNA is TGTGCCAGCAGCCAGCGGGACTCTGGGGCCAACGTCCTGACTTTC.

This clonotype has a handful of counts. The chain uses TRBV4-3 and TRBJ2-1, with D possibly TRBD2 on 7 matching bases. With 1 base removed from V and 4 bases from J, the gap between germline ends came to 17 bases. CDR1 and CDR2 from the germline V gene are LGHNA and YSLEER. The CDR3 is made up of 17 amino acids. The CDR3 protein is CASSQGGAGERYNEQFF. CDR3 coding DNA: TGCGCCAGCAGCCAAGGGGGGGCGGGAGAAAGATACAATGAGCAGTTCTTC.

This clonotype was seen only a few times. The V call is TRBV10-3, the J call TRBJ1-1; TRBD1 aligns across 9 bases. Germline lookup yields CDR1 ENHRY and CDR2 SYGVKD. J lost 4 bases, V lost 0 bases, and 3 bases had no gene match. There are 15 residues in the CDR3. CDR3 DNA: TGTGCCATCAGTGAGTCGGGACAGGGAGGCACTGAAGCTTTCTTT. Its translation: CAISESGQGGTEAFF.

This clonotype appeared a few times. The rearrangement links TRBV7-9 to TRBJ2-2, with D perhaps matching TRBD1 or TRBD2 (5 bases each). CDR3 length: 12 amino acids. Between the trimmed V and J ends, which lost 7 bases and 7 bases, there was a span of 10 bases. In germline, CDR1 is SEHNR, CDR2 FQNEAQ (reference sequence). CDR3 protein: CASTLGGGELFF. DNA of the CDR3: TGTGCCAGCACCCTTGGGGGCGGGGAGCTGTTTTTT.

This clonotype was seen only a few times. CDR3 protein: CASSPIGSTYEQYF. The CDR3 DNA follows: TGTGCCAGCAGCCCTATTGGTAGCACGTACGAGCAGTACTTC. The chain has TRBV11-2 and TRBJ2-7; unclear D gene. Germline lookup yields CDR1 SGHAT and CDR2 FQNNGV. V was pared by 5 bases and J by 4 bases, with 15 bases between. The CDR3 runs 14 residues.